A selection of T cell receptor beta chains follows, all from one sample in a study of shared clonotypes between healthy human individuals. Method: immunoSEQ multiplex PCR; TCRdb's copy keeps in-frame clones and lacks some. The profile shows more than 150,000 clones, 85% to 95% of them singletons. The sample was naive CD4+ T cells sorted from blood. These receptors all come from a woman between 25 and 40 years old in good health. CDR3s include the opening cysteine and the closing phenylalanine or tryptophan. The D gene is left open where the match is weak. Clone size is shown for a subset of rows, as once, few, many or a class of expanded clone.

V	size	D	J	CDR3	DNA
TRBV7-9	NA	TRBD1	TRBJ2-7	CASSPHGTESSYEQYF	TGTGCCAGCAGCCCCCATGGGACAGAGAGCTCCTACGAGCAGTACTTC
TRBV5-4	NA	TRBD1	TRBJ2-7	CASSWGTGGYEQYF	TGTGCCAGCAGCTGGGGGACAGGGGGCTACGAGCAGTACTTC
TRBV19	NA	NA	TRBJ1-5	CASSIGGQLNQPQHF	TGTGCCAGTAGTATAGGAGGACAGTTAAATCAGCCCCAGCATTTT
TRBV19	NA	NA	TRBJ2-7	CASNSPGKTYEQYF	TGTGCCAGTAACTCCCCGGGAAAGACCTACGAGCAGTACTTC
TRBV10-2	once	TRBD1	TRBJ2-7	CASSDAQGADIEQYF	TGCGCCAGCAGTGATGCGCAGGGGGCAGATATCGAGCAGTACTTC
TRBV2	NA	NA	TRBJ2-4	CASRNALAKNIQYF	TGTGCCAGCAGGAACGCCCTAGCCAAAAACATTCAGTACTTC
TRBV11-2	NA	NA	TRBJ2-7	CASSFNYEQYF	TGTGCCAGCAGCTTCAACTACGAGCAGTACTTC
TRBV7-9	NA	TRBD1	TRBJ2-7	CASSLDGTGVYEQYF	TGTGCCAGCAGCTTAGATGGGACAGGGGTATACGAGCAGTACTTC
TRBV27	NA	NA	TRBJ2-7	CASSQQWDSYEQYF	TGTGCCAGCAGTCAACAGTGGGACTCCTACGAGCAGTACTTC
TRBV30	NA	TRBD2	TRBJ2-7	CAWSSPVAGGRADEQYF	TGTGCCTGGAGCTCTCCCGTGGCGGGCGGGAGGGCGGACGAGCAGTACTTC
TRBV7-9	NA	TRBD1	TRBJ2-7	CASSLSGTGVDEQYF	TGTGCCAGCAGCTTATCCGGGACAGGAGTCGACGAGCAGTACTTC
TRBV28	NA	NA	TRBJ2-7	CASAGRKSHYEQYF	TGTGCCAGCGCGGGACGTAAGAGCCACTACGAGCAGTACTTC
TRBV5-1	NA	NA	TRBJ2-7	CASSLPAGTRSYEQYF	TGCGCCAGCAGCTTACCGGCCGGGACAAGAAGCTACGAGCAGTACTTC
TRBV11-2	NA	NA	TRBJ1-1	CASSSLRTTNTEAFF	TGTGCCAGCAGCTCGCTAAGGACAACGAACACTGAAGCTTTCTTT
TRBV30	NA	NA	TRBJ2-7	CAWSGRVSSYEQYF	TGTGCCTGGAGTGGGCGGGTTAGCTCCTACGAGCAGTACTTC
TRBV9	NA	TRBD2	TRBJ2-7	CASSAEPGLAGGVGLREQYF	TGTGCCAGCAGCGCCGAACCGGGACTAGCGGGAGGTGTCGGGCTCCGGGAGCAGTACTTC
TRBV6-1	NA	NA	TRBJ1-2	CASSGGGDYGYTF	TGTGCCAGCAGTGGTGGAGGGGATTATGGCTACACCTTC
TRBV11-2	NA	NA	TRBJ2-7	CASSRGGRTDHPYEQYF	TGTGCCAGCAGCCGTGGCGGACGGACCGACCATCCCTACGAGCAGTACTTC
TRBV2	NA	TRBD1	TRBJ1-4	CASKFWDRQPITTNEKLFF	TGTGCCAGCAAATTTTGGGACAGGCAGCCTATTACAACTAATGAAAAACTGTTTTTT
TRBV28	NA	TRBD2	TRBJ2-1	CASSPGLAGVYNEQFF	TGTGCCAGCAGCCCGGGACTAGCGGGAGTCTACAATGAGCAGTTCTTC
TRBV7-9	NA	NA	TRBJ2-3	CASGIGGTDTQYF	TGTGCCAGCGGAATAGGGGGTACAGATACGCAGTATTTT
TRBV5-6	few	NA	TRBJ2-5	CASSLSFTQYF	TGTGCCAGCAGCCTGTCTTTTACCCAGTACTTC
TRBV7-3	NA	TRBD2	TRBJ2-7	CASSPAGGPYEQYF	TGTGCCAGCAGCCCAGCGGGAGGGCCCTACGAGCAGTACTTC
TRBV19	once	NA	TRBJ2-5	CASRHKGRSLEQYF	TGTGCCAGTCGCCATAAGGGTCGTTCACTAGAGCAGTACTTC
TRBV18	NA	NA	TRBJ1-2	CASSPGGNRDEGADGYTF	TGTGCCAGCTCACCGGGAGGGAACAGGGATGAGGGAGCAGACGGCTACACCTTC
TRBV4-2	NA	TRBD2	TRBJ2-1	CASSQVAGGHNEQFF	TGTGCCAGCAGCCAAGTGGCGGGAGGCCACAATGAGCAGTTCTTC
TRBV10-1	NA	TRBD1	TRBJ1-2	CASSPTGVYGYTF	TGCGCCAGCAGTCCGACAGGGGTATATGGCTACACCTTC
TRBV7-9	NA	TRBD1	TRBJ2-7	CASSPRTGQKYEQYF	TGTGCCAGCAGCCCTAGGACAGGGCAGAAATACGAGCAGTACTTC
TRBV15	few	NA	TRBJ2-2	CATSRGGRPTGELFF	TGTGCCACCAGCAGAGGTGGGCGGCCCACCGGGGAGCTGTTTTTT
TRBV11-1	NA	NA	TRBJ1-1	CASSGSSVLREAFF	TGTGCCAGCAGCGGATCATCGGTACTGCGTGAAGCTTTCTTT
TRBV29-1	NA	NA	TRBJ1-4	CSVRPRFGEKLFF	TGCAGCGTTCGTCCGCGCTTTGGAGAAAAACTGTTTTTT
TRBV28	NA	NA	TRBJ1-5	CASSSAVLGNQPQHF	TGTGCCAGCAGTTCCGCAGTTTTAGGCAATCAGCCCCAGCATTTT
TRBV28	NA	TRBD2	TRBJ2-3	CASRPTSGRSTDTQYF	TGTGCCAGCAGGCCGACTAGCGGGAGGAGCACAGATACGCAGTATTTT
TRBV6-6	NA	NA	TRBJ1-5	CASSYSFQGSQPQHF	TGTGCCAGCAGTTACTCGTTCCAGGGTAGTCAGCCCCAGCATTTT
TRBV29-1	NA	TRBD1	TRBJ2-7	CSVASTGLSEQYF	TGCAGCGTTGCGTCGACAGGGTTGTCCGAGCAGTACTTC
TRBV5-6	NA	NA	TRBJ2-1	CASSLPPASEQFF	TGTGCCAGCAGCTTGCCCCCAGCGAGTGAGCAGTTCTTC
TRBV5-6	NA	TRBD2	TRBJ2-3	CASSLVTSGSSTDTQYF	TGTGCCAGCAGCTTGGTGACTAGCGGATCTAGCACAGATACGCAGTATTTT
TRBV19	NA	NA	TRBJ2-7	CASSIKAGRGTGAYEQYF	TGTGCCAGTAGTATAAAGGCAGGAAGAGGGACTGGGGCCTACGAGCAGTACTTC
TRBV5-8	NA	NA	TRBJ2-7	CASSSLLGGGHEQYF	TGTGCCAGCAGCTCCCTTCTTGGGGGCGGCCACGAGCAGTACTTC
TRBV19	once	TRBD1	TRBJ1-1	CASSRNPGQAIEAFF	TGTGCCAGTAGTAGGAATCCCGGACAGGCCATTGAAGCTTTCTTT
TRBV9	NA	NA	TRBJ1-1	CASSVAPRDPEAFF	TGTGCCAGCAGCGTAGCCCCTCGAGACCCTGAAGCTTTCTTT
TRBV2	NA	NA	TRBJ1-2	CASSPRAGADGYTF	TGTGCCAGCTCTCCCAGGGCAGGGGCCGATGGCTACACCTTC
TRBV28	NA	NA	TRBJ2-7	CASSLLTVTYEQYF	TGTGCCAGCAGTCTATTGACTGTCACCTACGAGCAGTACTTC
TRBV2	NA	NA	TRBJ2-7	CASRTDRTYEQYF	TGTGCCAGCAGAACGGACAGAACCTACGAGCAGTACTTC
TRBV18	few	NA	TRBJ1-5	CASSPEGNQPQHF	TGTGCCAGCTCACCAGAAGGGAATCAGCCCCAGCATTTT
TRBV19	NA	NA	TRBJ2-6	CASSNGKTNQSRANVRTF	TGTGCCAGTAGTAATGGCAAGACAAATCAAAGTCGGGCCAACGTCCGGACTTTC
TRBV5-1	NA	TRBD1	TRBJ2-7	CASSLDRHEQYF	TGCGCCAGCAGCCTGGACAGGCACGAGCAGTACTTC
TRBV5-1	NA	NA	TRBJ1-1	CASSLAGVDNTEAFF	TGCGCCAGCAGCTTGGCCGGGGTAGATAACACTGAAGCTTTCTTT
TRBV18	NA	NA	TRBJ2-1	CASSPRAEYNEQFF	TGTGCCAGCTCACCCAGGGCAGAATACAATGAGCAGTTCTTC
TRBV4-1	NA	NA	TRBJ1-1	CASSQARTNTEAFF	TGCGCCAGCAGCCAAGCGCGTACGAACACTGAAGCTTTCTTT